The next 32 T cell receptor beta chains were all read from a single sample in a study of blood T cell repertoires in COVID-19. Sequencing was performed with immunoSEQ multiplex PCR; in TCRdb, only in-frame clones are kept and a portion is missing. The repertoire holds 300,000 to 400,000 clones, with around 88% as singletons. Material: peripheral blood. The receptor source for this set is a woman in her fifties or sixties with COVID-19, enrolled during active disease.

This clone was detected only once. The V and J genes are TRBV19 and TRBJ1-5; TRBD1 matches 8 bases. V shed 9 bases, J shed 2 bases, and the junction held 9 bases outside the gene matches. There are 15 residues in the CDR3. Germline V gene sequence: CDR1 LNHDA, CDR2 SQIVND (reference sequence). The CDR3 DNA is TGTGCCAGCAGGGGGCTTAAGGAAGGCAATCAGCCCCAGCATTTT. Translated, it gives CASRGLKEGNQPQHF.

This clone was counted once. This sequence joins TRBV5-1 and TRBJ1-4, with unresolved D. The CDR3 runs 14 residues. From germline, CDR1 is SGHRS and CDR2 YFSETQ. Trimming left V 4 bases short and J 5 bases short, with 12 bases between. This CDR3 reads CASSPRSDNEKLFF. The CDR3, as DNA: TGCGCCAGCAGCCCCCGCAGCGACAATGAAAAACTGTTTTTT.

This sequence joins TRBV18 and TRBJ2-1, with 7 bases identical to TRBD1. Trimming took 3 bases from V and 0 from J; bases not matched to a gene: 5. The V gene's germline CDR1 is KGHSH and CDR2 LQKENI. This CDR3 spans 16 amino acids. The CDR3 loop is CASSPPGQSSYNEQFF. CDR3 bases: TGTGCCAGCTCACCTCCGGGACAGAGCTCCTACAATGAGCAGTTCTTC.

DNA of the CDR3: TGTGCCAGCAGCTTATTCGGAGAAAAGGAACCCCTCCACTTT. Its protein is CASSLFGEKEPLHF. The chain combines TRBV7-2 with TRBJ1-6, with no clear D. This CDR3 contains 14 residues. Germline loops: CDR1 SGHTA, CDR2 FQGNSA. The ends were cut back, 2 bases at V and 12 bases at J, with 14 bases in the middle.

The rearrangement uses TRBV11-1 and TRBJ2-1; 10 bases align to TRBD1. This CDR3 comprises 14 residues. V was clipped by 5 bases and J by 9 bases; unmatched bases: 7. Germline values: CDR1 SGHAT, CDR2 FQDESV (reference sequence). CDR3 in amino acids: CASSQIRQGAEQFF. CDR3 in DNA: TGTGCCAGCAGCCAAATTCGACAGGGGGCTGAGCAGTTCTTC.

The rearrangement uses TRBV7-6 and TRBJ2-3, with TRBD1 identical over 9 bases. The CDR3 totals 21 residues. Losses at the gene ends were 0 bases for V and 0 bases for J; bases not matched to a gene: 16. The germline V gene encodes CDR1 SGHVS and CDR2 FNYEAQ. The CDR3 nucleotides are TGTGCCAGCAGCTTAGCGCGGGTGGTGTCACAGGGGGCGTCTAGCACAGATACGCAGTATTTT. Translating it yields CASSLARVVSQGASSTDTQYF.

This chain connects TRBV3-1 (or the pseudogene TRBV3-2) to TRBJ2-2; no definite D call. This CDR3 is 12 amino acids long. Trimming left V 4 bases short and J 8 bases short, with 8 bases between. Looked up from germline, CDR1 is LGHDT and CDR2 is YNNKEL (reference sequence). DNA of the CDR3: TGTGCCAGCAGCCGTCGCGCGGGGGAGCTGTTTTTT. It yields the protein CASSRRAGELFF.

This sequence joins TRBV10-3 and TRBJ1-2; 7 nucleotides match TRBD1. The trim removed 7 bases at V and 4 bases at J, leaving 3 bases unmatched. Per the germline V gene, CDR1 is ENHRY and CDR2 is SYGVKD. The CDR3 runs to 12 residues. The CDR3 spells CAITRDSYGYTF. CDR3 DNA sequence: TGTGCCATCACGCGGGACAGCTATGGCTACACCTTC.

The chain employs TRBV6-5 and TRBJ2-7, with D perhaps TRBD1 (5 bases). The CDR3 is 14 amino acids. Germline CDR1 is MNHEY and CDR2 is SVGAGI. V gave up 3 bases and J gave up 2 bases, with 11 bases separating them. This CDR3 is CASSYQGRAYEQYF. The CDR3 region has the DNA TGTGCCAGCAGTTATCAGGGCAGAGCCTACGAGCAGTACTTC.

The chain joins TRBV9 to TRBJ1-5; D gene ambiguous. CDR3 length equals 15 residues. V shed 4 bases and J shed 0 bases, with 11 bases lying between them. Per germline, CDR1 SGDLS and CDR2 YYNGEE. CDR3 residues: CASSRGEYSNQPQHF. CDR3 DNA: TGTGCCAGCAGCCGGGGAGAGTATAGCAATCAGCCCCAGCATTTT.

CDR3 DNA sequence: TGTGCCAGCAGTCCACGGACTAGCGGGGAGGATACGCAGTATTTT. It specifies CASSPRTSGEDTQYF. The chain joins TRBV27 to TRBJ2-3; 12 bases map to TRBD2. The CDR3 totals 15 residues. Per germline, CDR1 MNHEY and CDR2 SMNVEV (reference sequence). V lost 5 bases to trimming and J lost 6 bases; unmatched junction nucleotides: 6.

The chain has TRBV4-1 and TRBJ2-5; 8 nucleotides match TRBD1. Trimming cost V 1 base and J 7 bases; bases outside gene matches: 5. The germline CDR1 and CDR2 sequences are MGHRA and YSYEKL. This CDR3 spans 14 amino acids. CDR3 amino acids: CASSQGQGWRTQYF. The DNA of the CDR3 is TGCGCCAGCAGCCAAGGACAGGGGTGGAGGACCCAGTACTTC.

The CDR3 DNA sequence: TGTGCCAGCTCAACTCCGGGACAGGGAGACTATGGCTACACCTTC. Protein sequence: CASSTPGQGDYGYTF. The V and J genes are TRBV18 and TRBJ1-2, with 9 bases lining up with TRBD1. Looked up from germline, CDR1 is KGHSH and CDR2 is LQKENI. This CDR3 has 15 amino acids. The junction had 7 bases not matched to a gene; V was cut back by 5 bases and J by 3 bases. Full variable domain (remainder filled in from reference TRBV18 and TRBJ1-2): NAGVMQNPRHLVRRRGQEARLRCSPMKGHSHVYWYRQLPEEGLKFMVYLQKENIIDESGMPKERFSAEFPKEGPSILRIQQVVRGDSAAYFCASSTPGQGDYGYTFGSGTRLTVV.

V gene TRBV27 combines with J gene TRBJ1-2, with 9 nucleotides matching TRBD1. Trimming cost V 3 bases and J 4 bases; bases outside gene matches: 3. Germline V gives CDR1 MNHEY, CDR2 SMNVEV (reference sequence). There are 14 residues in the CDR3. CDR3 region: CASSLGQGLYGYTF. The CDR3 DNA reads as TGTGCCAGCAGTTTGGGACAGGGCCTCTATGGCTACACCTTC.

The J gene is TRBJ2-1, the V gene TRBV24-1; 11 bases are a match to TRBD2. This CDR3 comprises 15 residues. The J segment lost 5 bases and the V segment lost 7 bases, leaving 6 bases of the junction unmatched. Per germline, CDR1 KGHDR and CDR2 SFDVKD. Here the CDR3 reads CATRVLAGAHNEQFF. The CDR3, as DNA: TGTGCCACCAGGGTACTAGCGGGGGCCCACAATGAGCAGTTCTTC.

This clone has only one observation. V is TRBV5-6 and J is TRBJ2-4; TRBD2 aligns across 8 bases. V trimming: 1 base; J trimming: 6 bases; junction bases outside the gene matches: 3. CDR1 is SGHDT, CDR2 YYEEEE, per germline. This CDR3 is built from 14 residues. CDR3 in DNA: TGTGCCAGCAGCTTGACTAGCGGATCAAACATTCAGTACTTC. As protein: CASSLTSGSNIQYF.

The V and J genes are TRBV19 and TRBJ2-1; TRBD2 matches at 12 bases. Germline trimming cut 10 bases from V and 4 bases from J; bases unmatched to any gene: 5. CDR1 LNHDA and CDR2 SQIVND come from the germline V gene (reference sequence). There are 14 residues in the CDR3. Here the CDR3 reads CATSGGASYNEQFF. For the CDR3, the DNA is TGTGCCACTAGCGGGGGGGCCTCTTACAATGAGCAGTTCTTC.

Only one count was recorded for this clone. This chain connects TRBV6-2 or TRBV6-3 to TRBJ2-7, with TRBD2 matching 8 bases. With 2 bases clipped from V and 3 bases from J, the junction kept 6 bases outside the gene matches. Germline V gives CDR1 MNHEY, CDR2 SVGEGT. The CDR3 contains 15 residues. The CDR3 DNA is TGTGCCAGCAGTTACGAGGCGGGGGGACTCTACGAGCAGTACTTC. Protein product: CASSYEAGGLYEQYF.

This chain links TRBV30 with TRBJ2-3, with TRBD2 matching 14 bases. The germline V gene has CDR1 GTSNPN and CDR2 SVGIG (reference sequence). J gave up 4 bases and V 5 bases, and 5 bases lay outside the gene matches. The CDR3 loop spans 15 amino acids. CDR3 bases: TGTGCCTGGTCCCCGGGACTAGCGGGGGCAGATACGCAGTATTTT. This gives the protein CAWSPGLAGADTQYF.

This clone was picked up many times. The chain employs TRBV7-3 and TRBJ1-1; D is uncertain. CDR1 is SGHTA, CDR2 FQGTGA, per germline. The CDR3 is 12 residues long. Trimming removed 6 bases at V and 4 bases at J, with 9 bases between. CDR3 DNA: TGTGCCAGCAGTGGCGGTGGCACTGAAGCTTTCTTT. It translates to CASSGGGTEAFF.

CDR3 DNA sequence: TGTGCCAGCACCATACTCGGCGGGGGGAATGAGCAGTTCTTC. Residues: CASTILGGGNEQFF. The J gene is TRBJ2-1, the V gene TRBV25-1; TRBD2 aligns across 8 bases. CDR1 and CDR2 (germline): MGHDK, SYGVNS. V trimming: 7 bases; J trimming: 7 bases; junction bases outside the gene matches: 9. There are 14 residues in the CDR3.

The gene calls are TRBV4-1 and TRBJ2-7; a weak D match, TRBD2 (5 bases). This CDR3 has 15 residues. Germline CDR1 MGHRA, CDR2 YSYEKL. V was trimmed by 1 base and J by 0 bases, leaving 10 bases between them. The CDR3 region is CASSQGDGSSYEQYF. The CDR3 nucleotides read TGCGCCAGCAGCCAAGGGGATGGGAGCTCCTACGAGCAGTACTTC.

The chain employs TRBV18 and TRBJ1-6, with D unresolved. The CDR3 sequence is 14 residues long. The germline V and J ends were trimmed by 5 bases and 3 bases, with 8 bases remaining between them. Germline V gene lookup returns CDR1 KGHSH and CDR2 LQKENI. The CDR3 DNA reads as TGTGCCAGCTCAAGCACAGACTATAATTCACCCCTCCACTTT. This encodes CASSSTDYNSPLHF.

The chain combines TRBV19 with TRBJ1-2, with D possibly TRBD1 on 6 matching bases. Trimming stripped 10 bases from V and 4 bases from J, with 19 bases between. The CDR3 runs to 14 residues. From germline, CDR1 is LNHDA and CDR2 SQIVND (reference sequence). CDR3 residues: CATAVTGDLYGYTF. The CDR3, as DNA: TGTGCCACCGCTGTGACAGGTGATCTCTATGGCTACACCTTC.

As concerns this clone: Other nucleotide sequences in the sample specify the same CDR3. CDR3 residues: CASSYTGQVTNTGELFF. The CDR3 DNA follows: TGTGCCAGCAGTTACACCGGACAGGTTACGAACACCGGGGAGCTGTTTTTT. The V and J genes are TRBV6-2 or TRBV6-3 and TRBJ2-2; 7 bases map to TRBD1. This CDR3 region has 17 residues. CDR1 MNHEY and CDR2 SVGEGT come from the germline V gene. V shed 2 bases and J 0 bases; nucleotides not matched to a gene: 6.

This chain connects TRBV15 to TRBJ1-2; possibly TRBD1 for D (6 bases). Looked up from germline, CDR1 is LNHNV and CDR2 is YYDKDF (reference sequence). The CDR3 has 13 residues. Trimming removed 10 bases from V and 5 bases from J, with 17 bases in between. CDR3 nucleotides: TGTGCCATCGTTTCGAGGGGGGGATATGGCTACACCTTC. It encodes CAIVSRGGYGYTF.

The V call is TRBV6-5, the J call TRBJ1-1; D possibly corresponds to TRBD1 (6 bases). Trimming removed 2 bases at V and 3 bases at J, with 13 bases between. The CDR3 length is 15 residues. CDR1 is MNHEY, CDR2 SVGAGI, per germline. The CDR3 region has the DNA TGTGCCAGCAGTTACGGACAGTTTTCGTACACTGAAGCTTTCTTT. This codes for CASSYGQFSYTEAFF.

The chain recombines TRBV18 with TRBJ2-5, with D possibly matching TRBD1 (6 bases). Germline lookup yields CDR1 KGHSH and CDR2 LQKENI. Between the trimmed V and J ends, which lost 0 bases and 5 bases, there was a span of 13 bases. The CDR3 consists of 15 residues. The CDR3 sequence: CASSPPGGMIETQYF. The CDR3 DNA reads TGTGCCAGCTCACCACCAGGGGGAATGATTGAGACCCAGTACTTC.

The V call is TRBV19, the J call TRBJ2-7; 9 bases agree with TRBD1. The CDR3 runs 14 residues. CDR1 is LNHDA and CDR2 is SQIVND in the germline V gene (reference sequence). The V segment lost 5 bases and the J segment 3 bases; nucleotides outside the gene matches: 5. DNA of the CDR3: TGTGCCAGTAGTGCGGGACAGGGAGGCTACGAGCAGTACTTC. It encodes CASSAGQGGYEQYF.

V gene TRBV2 combines with J gene TRBJ1-3, with no clear D. The CDR3 runs 14 residues. V was cut by 4 bases and J by 1 base, with 8 bases left in between. Per germline, CDR1 SNHLY and CDR2 FYNNEI. CDR3 in DNA: TGTGCCAGCAGTGCGGTGTGGTCTGGAAACACCATATATTTT. This translates into CASSAVWSGNTIYF.

V and J are TRBV7-9 and TRBJ2-5; the D gene is possibly TRBD2 (6 bases). The V end was cut by 10 bases, the J end by 1 base, with 7 bases between. The germline gives CDR1 SEHNR, CDR2 FQNEAQ (reference sequence). CDR3 size: 11 residues. The CDR3 bases are TGTGCCATCGGGGGCCAAGAGACCCAGTACTTC. Translated: CAIGGQETQYF.

The CDR3 reads CASSGPPGVNYGYTF. CDR3 nucleotides: TGTGCCAGCAGCGGCCCCCCCGGGGTTAACTATGGCTACACCTTC. The rearrangement uses TRBV9 and TRBJ1-2; the D is unclear. This CDR3 region has 15 residues. V shed 3 bases and J shed 1 base, with 13 bases lying between them. Germline V gene lookup returns CDR1 SGDLS and CDR2 YYNGEE.